The sequence of this TCR beta chain was determined in a study of Graves' ophthalmopathy and Graves' hyperthyroidism. RNA transcripts were the source from which TCR beta CDR3 regions were amplified. The library came from an HTBI-primed first-round RT-PCR and a second-round multiplex PCR. TCRdb processed the multiplex PCR reads anew with MiXCR; each CDR3 protein has one entry. Among some 48,000 distinct CDR3 sequences listed, around 48% were seen once. Certain patients were not enrolled. These were patients with other autoimmune diseases, uncontrolled infections, pregnancy or lactation. Reliance was placed on clinical symptoms, serum thyroxine, TRAb, thyroid ultrasound and orbital computed tomography for diagnosis. The CDR3 length is 14 residues. Looked up from germline, CDR1 is LNHDA and CDR2 is SQIVND (reference sequence). Of note for this clonotype: The antigen remains undetermined.

The study's findings and limits: Also, most clonotypes expanded in the thyroid above 0.001 frequency appeared in blood.

This sequence joins TRBV19 and TRBJ2-1; D gene uncertain. The sequenced sample consisted of peripheral blood. The source is an adult man with Graves' ophthalmopathy. The CDR3 DNA follows: TGTGCTAGAGATCCCCGGCTCTCCTACAATGAGCAGTTCTTC. This sequence encodes CARDPRLSYNEQFF. Drawing the rest from reference TRBV19 and TRBJ2-1, the complete variable domain is DGGITQSPKYLFRKEGQNVTLSCEQNLNHDAMYWYRQDPGQGLRLIYYSQIVNDFQKGDIAEGYSVSREKKESFPLTVTSAQKNPTAFYLCARDPRLSYNEQFFGPGTRLTVL.